These 4 T cell receptor beta chains share one sample of origin, sequenced in a study of blood T cells in healthy people across ages. The authors ran a second PCR of about 7 to 12 cycles using a sample-barcoded 5' primer and a J-beta primer mix. TCRdb itself ran the 5' RACE reads through MiXCR, one entry per CDR3 protein. Altogether 1.8 million or so distinct CDR3 sequences are present, roughly two fifths being singletons, with the ten largest covering about 21%. Sequencing used blood. The receptors were sampled from a human donor in good health.

This sequence joins TRBV28 and TRBJ2-4, with no clear D. The V gene's germline CDR1 is MDHEN and CDR2 SYDVKM. The CDR3 is 11 residues long. The V end lost 2 bases, the J end lost 11 bases, and 7 bases lay between the germline ends. The CDR3 coding sequence is TGTGCCAGCAGTTTAAAGCACCTTCAGTACTTC. Protein product: CASSLKHLQYF.

This clonotype was recorded a few times. This rearrangement joins TRBV5-1 to TRBJ2-1, with D possibly being TRBD2 (6 bases). CDR3 size: 16 residues. Germline V gene data show CDR1 as SGHRS and CDR2 as YFSETQ. V was cut by 4 bases and J by 10 bases, with 24 bases left in between. The CDR3: CASSRSWIRGRYEQFF. The CDR3 DNA is TGCGCCAGCAGCCGATCTTGGATACGGGGGAGATACGAGCAGTTCTTC.

This clonotype was seen more than once but under ten times. The chain joins TRBV6-6 to TRBJ2-1, with 8 bases lining up with TRBD2. The germline V gene encodes CDR1 MNHNY and CDR2 SVGAGI (reference sequence). Trimming took 5 bases from V and 7 from J; bases not matched to a gene: 10. This CDR3 region has 15 residues. DNA of the CDR3: TGTGCCAGCAGTCCCCGGGGGGGGGGCTTAAATGAGCAGTTCTTC. Amino acids: CASSPRGGGLNEQFF.

In DNA form, the CDR3 reads TGTGCCAGCAGCCAAGATGGGATAGGGGGAGGTGGCTACACCTTC. It is translated as CASSQDGIGGGGYTF. The rearrangement links TRBV4-2 to TRBJ1-2; perhaps TRBD1 as D (6 bases). Deletions cut 0 bases from V and 7 bases from J, with 15 bases between. Germline lookup yields CDR1 LGHNA and CDR2 YNFKEQ. This CDR3 region has 15 residues.